This T cell receptor beta chain was profiled in a study of early T cells in non-severe SARS-CoV-2 infection. Details on this clonotype: Its target is unknown.

Study-level results: The study's VDJdb matching favored anti-spike CD8 responses and missed private and CD4 specificities.

Unique molecular identifier tags were affixed to discrete cDNA molecules. From the 5' RACE reads, TCRdb called clonotypes with MiXCR, one entry per CDR3 protein. Among nearly 80,000 distinct CDR3 sequences listed, roughly 13% were seen once. Trimming stripped 2 bases from V and 1 base from J, with 6 bases between. The CDR3 has 14 residues. In germline, CDR1 is SGHKS, CDR2 YYEKEE (reference sequence). Material for sequencing was whole blood. This TCR derives from an adult who was a healthcare worker with PCR-confirmed SARS-CoV-2 infection or an uninfected control (not recorded which). The gene calls are TRBV5-5 and TRBJ2-2; maybe TRBD2 (5 bases). Written as DNA, the CDR3 is TGTGCCAGCAGCTTTGCGGGGAACACCGGGGAGCTGTTTTTT. Translated: CASSFAGNTGELFF.